The clone carrying this T cell receptor (beta chain) was found a few times. Antigen specificity is unknown. At one end, the junction sequence differs from germline, possibly due to a read error. The record originates from a study of cytomegalovirus exposure and HLA in healthy donors. Study conclusions and caveats: An analysis done earlier found most TCR beta V segments productive about 87% or about 30% of the time. It was taken for granted in presence/absence analyses that sequencing depth across donors was roughly uniform.

The CDR3 loop spans 14 amino acids. Germline CDR1 and CDR2: MNHEY and SVGAGI. PCR amplification relied on 60 Vbeta primers (plus 13 Jbeta primers). Some clones are missing from TCRdb's copy, which holds only in-frame ones; the method was immunoSEQ multiplex PCR. The sample lists over 150,000 clones, 65% to 75% occurring once. Sequencing used PBMCs. The origin of this receptor is a man aged 30-40 years in good health and CMV-seronegative. This rearrangement joins TRBV6-5 to TRBJ1-4, with TRBD1 identical over 7 bases. The CDR3 sequence is CPRGPGATNEKLFF. DNA of the CDR3: TGCCCGAGGGGGCCGGGGGCAACTAATGAAAAACTGTTTTTT.